The 28 T cell receptor beta chains listed next were all sequenced from one sample in a study of regulatory T cells in long-lasting Graves disease. Time point meaning: newly diagnosed GD, antithyroid drugs for less than 3 months. RNA extracted from PBMCs served as the sequencing template. Sequencing libraries for TCR beta were prepared with iRepertoire HTBI primers and Arm-PCR of CDR3 regions. TCRdb analysed the multiplex PCR reads with MiXCR anew, one entry per CDR3 protein. This sample has 400,000 to 500,000 distinct CDR3 sequences; roughly 15% occur once, and the top ten carry about 11%. In addition, the sample was reused for a study of T cells in Graves' hyperthyroidism and ophthalmopathy.

The sequences come from peripheral blood mononuclear cells (PBMCs), collected at new diagnosis, from a patient treated with antithyroid drugs. The receptors derive from a woman in her twenties or thirties with Graves disease.

This clonotype came up many times. This chain joins TRBV5-1 and TRBJ2-3, with 7 bases lining up with TRBD2. Per the germline V gene, CDR1 is SGHRS and CDR2 is YFSETQ. This CDR3 has 17 residues. J was trimmed by 1 base and V by 4 bases; bases with no gene match: 12. The CDR3 region is CASSLAASGLGTDTQYF. DNA for the CDR3: TGCGCCAGCAGCCTTGCGGCTAGCGGACTTGGCACAGATACGCAGTATTTT.

Here the CDR3 reads CSASPGWGEGNQPQHF. CDR3 bases: TGCAGTGCTAGCCCCGGGTGGGGGGAAGGCAATCAGCCCCAGCATTTT. V and J are TRBV20-1 and TRBJ1-5, with D perhaps matching TRBD1 (5 bases). Trimming pared 3 bases from V and 2 bases from J, leaving 17 bases between. The CDR3 is 16 amino acids. Per germline, CDR1 DFQATT and CDR2 SNEGSKA (reference sequence).

This clonotype was seen ten or more times. The V and J genes are TRBV3-1 and TRBJ2-5; D ambiguous. V was clipped by 0 bases and J by 5 bases, with 7 bases between them. Germline values: CDR1 LGHDT, CDR2 YNNKEL (reference sequence). This CDR3 contains 13 residues. CDR3 protein: CASSQDLVETQYF. The DNA of the CDR3 is TGTGCCAGCAGCCAAGATCTGGTGGAGACCCAGTACTTC.

This clonotype was picked up a small number of times. V is TRBV7-9 and J is TRBJ2-1; the match to TRBD2 covers 8 bases. The CDR3 covers 18 residues. Germline V gene sequence: CDR1 SEHNR, CDR2 FQNEAQ (reference sequence). V lost 5 bases, J lost 5 bases, and 17 bases stayed unmatched. The chain's CDR3 is CASSVGLETRDENNEQFF. In DNA form, the CDR3 reads TGTGCCAGCAGCGTGGGACTAGAGACCCGAGATGAAAACAATGAGCAGTTCTTC.

Many counts were recorded for this clonotype. V gene TRBV30 combines with J gene TRBJ2-5, with D uncertain. The CDR3 runs to 12 residues. The ends were cut back, 1 base at V and 5 bases at J, with 8 bases in the middle. Germline CDR1 reads GTSNPN; CDR2 reads SVGIG (reference sequence). Here the CDR3 reads CAWSAFGETQYF. CDR3 nucleotides: TGTGCCTGGAGTGCCTTTGGGGAGACCCAGTACTTC.

The chain recombines TRBV6-1 with TRBJ1-3; 7 bases align to TRBD1. The germline V gene encodes CDR1 MNHNS and CDR2 SASEGT. V lost 11 bases and J lost 0; bases outside the gene matches: 7. The CDR3 spans 14 residues. This CDR3 reads CASGQPLSGNTIYF. In DNA, the CDR3 is TGTGCCTCGGGACAGCCCCTCTCTGGAAACACCATATATTTT.

In regard to this clonotype: A much larger clone differs by one base, so this may be a read error. The V and J genes are TRBV2 and TRBJ2-7; D gene unclear. Judging by the DNA end, TRBJ2-4 fits better; the J call may be wrong. The CDR3 totals 15 residues. Looked up from germline, CDR1 is SNHLY and CDR2 is FYNNEI. CDR3 region: CASSVGSAGKNIQYF. In DNA, the CDR3 is TGTGCCAGCAGTGTGGGCAGCGCCGGGAAAAACATTCAGTACTTC.

V usage is TRBV14 and J usage is TRBJ2-5; the match to TRBD2 covers 7 bases. Germline CDR1 and CDR2: SGHDN and FVKESK. V was pared by 0 bases and J by 5 bases, with 6 bases of the junction left unmatched. The CDR3 is made up of 15 amino acids. CDR3 in DNA: TGTGCCAGCAGCCAAGATATCGGGAGGTGGGAGACCCAGTACTTC. It encodes CASSQDIGRWETQYF.

Concerning this clonotype: With a far larger clone one base away, a read error is the likely cause. V is TRBV11-2 and J is TRBJ1-1, with 9 positions matching TRBD1. Germline loops: CDR1 SGHAT, CDR2 FQNNGV. This CDR3 region has 14 residues. V dropped 5 bases and J dropped 1; count of bases not matched to a gene: 2. The CDR3 is CASSRDRANTEAFF. The CDR3 DNA reads TGTGCCAGCAGCCGGGACAGGGCGAACACTGAAGCTTTCTTT.

This clonotype was seen more than once but under ten times. The chain couples TRBV20-1 to TRBJ2-5, with 9 bases matching TRBD2. Germline V gene sequence: CDR1 DFQATT, CDR2 SNEGSKA (reference sequence). The CDR3 spans 16 residues. J gave up 5 bases and V 3 bases, and 13 bases lay outside the gene matches. CDR3 DNA: TGCAGTGCTAGCGTGGGGACTAGCCCTTTCGATGAGACCCAGTACTTC. Its translation: CSASVGTSPFDETQYF.

This clonotype was counted at least ten times. The chain joins TRBV28 to TRBJ1-2, with TRBD1 as a possible D gene (5 bases). Trimming took off 6 bases at V and 0 bases at J, with 20 bases between the two ends. Germline V gene data show CDR1 as MDHEN and CDR2 as SYDVKM. This CDR3 spans 17 amino acids. The CDR3 is CASRLPNGGSPNYGYTF. The DNA of the CDR3 is TGTGCCAGCAGACTCCCAAATGGGGGGTCACCTAACTATGGCTACACCTTC.

This clonotype has a count of ten or more. The J gene is TRBJ2-7, the V gene TRBV5-1; possible D gene TRBD2, 6 bases. The CDR3 extends over 13 amino acids. Trimming took 0 bases from V and 6 from J, leaving 10 bases between them. The germline CDR1 and CDR2 sequences are SGHRS and YFSETQ. The DNA for the CDR3 is TGCGCCAGCAGCTTGGCTCAGCGGGCCGAGCAGTACTTC. This sequence encodes CASSLAQRAEQYF.

J is TRBJ2-7 and V is TRBV27, with D perhaps TRBD1 (8 bases). Per germline, CDR1 MNHEY and CDR2 SMNVEV (reference sequence). The V gene lost 6 bases and the J gene lost 6 bases, with 18 bases spanning the gap. The CDR3 loop spans 14 amino acids. The CDR3 sequence is CASRITGGVGEQYF. Here the CDR3 DNA reads TGTGCCAGCAGAATTACAGGGGGGGTAGGCGAGCAGTACTTC.

The chain recombines TRBV6-2 or TRBV6-3 with TRBJ1-3; 8 bases are a match to TRBD1. CDR1 is MNHEY and CDR2 is SVGEGT in the germline V gene. J lost 0 bases, V lost 0 bases, and 16 bases had no gene match. CDR3 length: 21 residues. The CDR3 region has the DNA TGTGCCAGCAGTTACTCGCTCGCCGACAGGGGACCCAGCGACTCTGGAAACACCATATATTTT. It translates to CASSYSLADRGPSDSGNTIYF.

In its sample, this clonotype was seen many times. The rearrangement links TRBV28 to TRBJ1-4, with a tentative D call TRBD1 (5 bases). Looked up from germline, CDR1 is MDHEN and CDR2 is SYDVKM. Trimming stripped 6 bases from V and 7 bases from J, with 9 bases between. This CDR3 has 12 residues. CDR3: CASSPGGEKLFF. The CDR3 region has the DNA TGTGCCAGCAGCCCGGGGGGTGAAAAACTGTTTTTT.

This clonotype was picked up many times. CDR3 amino acids: CASSQRGFVTGELFF. CDR3 DNA sequence: TGTGCCAGCAGCCAGAGGGGGTTCGTAACCGGGGAGCTGTTTTTT. This chain joins TRBV3-1 and TRBJ2-2; weak D call: TRBD1 (6 bases). The CDR3 has 15 residues. CDR1 LGHDT and CDR2 YNNKEL come from the germline V gene (reference sequence). Trimming took off 3 bases at V and 5 bases at J, with 13 bases between the two ends.

This clonotype was observed at least ten times. V is TRBV28 and J is TRBJ2-5; TRBD2 matches 8 bases. J was trimmed by 4 bases and V by 7 bases; bases with no gene match: 14. Germline CDR1 and CDR2: MDHEN and SYDVKM. This CDR3 is 16 amino acids long. The CDR3 sequence is CASTSVAGGEGETQYF. CDR3 sequence (DNA): TGTGCCAGCACCTCTGTGGCGGGAGGAGAGGGAGAGACCCAGTACTTC.

This clonotype was seen ten or more times. CDR3 sequence (DNA): TGTGCCAGCAGTTCCCCGGGACTAGCGGGGGATTGGGACGAGCAGTACTTC. Protein sequence: CASSSPGLAGDWDEQYF. The rearrangement links TRBV28 to TRBJ2-7; 14 bases agree with TRBD2. Germline trimming cut 4 bases from V and 5 bases from J; bases unmatched to any gene: 10. Germline values: CDR1 MDHEN, CDR2 SYDVKM. The CDR3 consists of 17 residues.

The chain recombines TRBV11-2 with TRBJ2-1; TRBD1 or TRBD2 may be the D gene (5 bases each). With 0 bases removed from V and 6 bases from J, the gap between germline ends came to 18 bases. Germline V CDR1 and CDR2: SGHAT, FQNNGV. This CDR3 contains 17 residues. CDR3 amino acids: CASSLDQRGASSNEQFF. The CDR3 nucleotides read TGTGCCAGCAGCTTAGATCAACGAGGGGCTTCATCCAATGAGCAGTTCTTC.

The V call is TRBV10-3, the J call TRBJ1-3; D unresolved. Germline V gene lookup returns CDR1 ENHRY and CDR2 SYGVKD. The CDR3 sequence is 14 residues long. Trimming took off 4 bases at V and 5 bases at J, with 12 bases between the two ends. The CDR3 spells CAISASGIRNTIYF. The CDR3 DNA reads TGTGCCATCAGTGCTTCGGGCATTCGAAACACCATATATTTT.

This clonotype was recorded at least ten times. The chain is built from TRBV27 and TRBJ2-7; 7 bases fit TRBD2. In germline, CDR1 is MNHEY, CDR2 SMNVEV (reference sequence). J lost 3 bases, V lost 3 bases, and 8 bases had no gene match. This CDR3 region has 15 residues. CDR3 coding DNA: TGTGCCAGCAGTTTGAGGCGGGAGAAACACTACGAGCAGTACTTC. It yields the protein CASSLRREKHYEQYF.

This clonotype was detected only a few times. A read error may produce the germline difference seen at one junction end. This chain joins TRBV7-7 and TRBJ1-5; D gene uncertain. The germline V gene encodes CDR1 SSHAT and CDR2 FNYEAQ (reference sequence). CDR3 length: 12 residues. Here the CDR3 reads CASRDVPVSVHF. The CDR3 nucleotides read TGTGCTAGCAGAGACGTCCCCGTTTCTGTCCATTTT.

This clonotype has just a few counts. The CDR3 region is CASSQGTSGPQFPYEQYF. CDR3 nucleotides: TGTGCCAGTAGTCAAGGGACTAGCGGACCCCAATTCCCCTACGAGCAGTACTTC. The chain has TRBV19 and TRBJ2-7, with 11 bases matching TRBD2. Per germline, CDR1 LNHDA and CDR2 SQIVND (reference sequence). This CDR3 is built from 18 residues. Unmatched junction bases numbered 14, after V lost 5 bases and J lost 2 bases.

The chain joins TRBV20-1 to TRBJ1-1; D possibly corresponds to TRBD1 (5 bases). Trimming pared 3 bases from V and 1 base from J, leaving 6 bases between. CDR3 size: 12 residues. Germline V gives CDR1 DFQATT, CDR2 SNEGSKA (reference sequence). CDR3 sequence reads: CSARTANTEAFF. CDR3 coding DNA: TGCAGTGCTAGGACAGCGAACACTGAAGCTTTCTTT.

The table lists this clonotype with a few counts. The CDR3 loop reads CASSLGSGEETQYF. The CDR3 bases are TGTGCCAGCAGCTTAGGAAGCGGGGAAGAGACCCAGTACTTC. J is TRBJ2-5 and V is TRBV7-3, with TRBD2 matching over 7 bases. CDR1 and CDR2 from the germline V gene are SGHTA and FQGTGA. This CDR3 is 14 amino acids long. Trimming cost V 2 bases and J 3 bases; bases outside gene matches: 3.

V gene TRBV28 combines with J gene TRBJ1-4, with D maybe TRBD1 (6 bases). The germline gives CDR1 MDHEN, CDR2 SYDVKM. The CDR3 length is 14 residues. V was trimmed by 7 bases and J by 10 bases, leaving 19 bases between them. The CDR3 protein is CASNSQGTDGKLFF. CDR3 DNA: TGTGCCAGCAATTCTCAGGGGACGGATGGAAAACTGTTTTTT.

This chain joins TRBV20-1 and TRBJ2-2; 13 nucleotides line up with TRBD2. The CDR3 covers 16 residues. The J segment lost 3 bases and the V segment lost 6 bases, leaving 7 bases of the junction unmatched. Germline loops: CDR1 DFQATT, CDR2 SNEGSKA (reference sequence). This CDR3 reads CSARTSGRAYTGELFF. The CDR3 DNA reads TGCAGTGCCAGGACTAGCGGGAGAGCATACACCGGGGAGCTGTTTTTT.

This clonotype was detected a few times. CDR3 coding DNA: TGTGCCAGCAGTCCTGGACTGGATACAGATACTGCGTATTTT. It yields the protein CASSPGLDTDTAYF. The chain combines TRBV3-1 with TRBJ2-3; D perhaps matches TRBD2 (5 bases). Germline V gives CDR1 LGHDT, CDR2 YNNKEL (reference sequence). The CDR3 runs to 14 residues. V lost 6 bases and J lost 14, with 24 bases in between.